This entry lists 18 T cell receptor beta chains sequenced from one sample in a study of blood T cell repertoires in COVID-19. Sequencing used immunoSEQ multiplex PCR; TCRdb keeps in-frame clones, though not all of them. The sample has roughly 62,000 clones, around nine tenths seen once. Sequencing input: peripheral blood. The receptor source for this set is a human donor with active COVID-19. The donor label of this sample is uncertain.

This chain uses TRBV9 with TRBJ2-1; D is possibly TRBD1 (6 bases). Germline loops: CDR1 SGDLS, CDR2 YYNGEE. V was pared by 1 base and J by 7 bases, with 12 bases between. This CDR3 has 14 amino acids. DNA of the CDR3: TGTGCCAGCAGCGTAACAGGGAATAGGAATGAGCAGTTCTTC. Encoded protein: CASSVTGNRNEQFF.

The chain links TRBV7-2 to TRBJ1-3; D might be TRBD1 (6 bases). Trimming shortened V by 4 bases and J by 0 bases, and 10 bases separated the two germline ends. In germline, CDR1 is SGHTA, CDR2 FQGNSA. The CDR3 is 15 amino acids. CDR3 coding DNA: TGTGCCAGCAGCTGGGACACCCGCTCTGGAAACACCATATATTTT. Its translation is CASSWDTRSGNTIYF.

This clone was found once. The V gene is TRBV11-2, the J gene TRBJ2-7, with TRBD1 identical over 7 bases. Trimming removed 4 bases from V and 5 bases from J; junction bases left unmatched: 11. CDR1 and CDR2 (germline): SGHAT, FQNNGV. The CDR3 extends over 15 amino acids. The chain's CDR3 is CASSSPRDRVHEQYF. In nucleotides, the CDR3 is TGTGCCAGCAGCTCACCCCGGGACAGAGTCCACGAGCAGTACTTC.

The V gene is TRBV30, the J gene TRBJ2-2; TRBD2 is a possible D gene (6 bases). Trimming took off 4 bases at V and 5 bases at J, with 17 bases between the two ends. Germline V lookup: CDR1 GTSNPN, CDR2 SVGIG (reference sequence). The CDR3 totals 15 residues. CDR3 residues: CAWTRRGWLTGELFF. As DNA, the CDR3 is TGTGCCTGGACCAGGAGGGGTTGGTTAACCGGGGAGCTGTTTTTT.

The rearrangement joins TRBV7-7 to TRBJ2-6; TRBD2 might be the D (7 bases). Germline V CDR1 and CDR2: SSHAT, FNYEAQ (reference sequence). This CDR3 spans 15 amino acids. CDR3 amino acids: CATLGGAGGANVLTF. The CDR3 bases are TGTGCTACCCTAGGGGGGGCCGGAGGGGCCAACGTCCTGACTTTC.

The J gene is TRBJ2-1, the V gene TRBV3-1 (or the pseudogene TRBV3-2), with D possibly matching TRBD2 (5 bases). Per the germline V gene, CDR1 is LGHDT and CDR2 is YNNKEL (reference sequence). V was shortened by 5 bases and J by 10 bases, with 6 bases between the two germline ends. The CDR3 is 10 residues long. The CDR3 nucleotides read TGTGCCAGCAGCGGAGGAGAGCAGTTCTTC. It is translated as CASSGGEQFF.

This CDR3 reads CASSWGSANEKLFF. The CDR3 DNA is TGTGCCAGCAGTTGGGGCAGTGCTAATGAAAAACTGTTTTTT. This sequence joins TRBV2 and TRBJ1-4; TRBD1 might be the D (5 bases). CDR1 and CDR2 (germline): SNHLY, FYNNEI. The V gene lost 5 bases and the J gene lost 3 bases, with 10 bases spanning the gap. The CDR3 runs 14 residues.

This rearrangement joins TRBV5-4 to TRBJ2-7; the match to TRBD1 covers 11 bases. The CDR3 consists of 15 residues. V gave up 2 bases and J gave up 6 bases; unmatched junction bases: 7. CDR1 and CDR2 from the germline V gene are SGHNT and YYREEE (reference sequence). The CDR3 bases are TGTGCCAGCAGCTTACCCGGGACAGGGGGTAGCGAGCAGTACTTC. The encoded protein is CASSLPGTGGSEQYF.

V usage is TRBV2 and J usage is TRBJ2-7; 10 bases map to TRBD1. After removal of 4 bases from V and 3 bases from J, the junction contained 15 bases not matched to a gene. The CDR3 is 18 amino acids. The germline V gene encodes CDR1 SNHLY and CDR2 FYNNEI. CDR3 residues: CASSVITPGTGAHYEQYF. The CDR3 nucleotides are TGTGCCAGCAGTGTAATAACGCCCGGGACAGGGGCCCACTACGAGCAGTACTTC.

The chain joins TRBV9 to TRBJ1-1; 7 bases map to TRBD1. The CDR3 length is 16 residues. V lost 3 bases, J lost 9 bases, and 17 bases stayed unmatched. Looked up from germline, CDR1 is SGDLS and CDR2 is YYNGEE. CDR3 DNA sequence: TGTGCCAGCAGCGCGGGGAGCATAGACAGGGCCGCCAAAGCTTTCTTT. As protein: CASSAGSIDRAAKAFF. Using reference TRBV9 and TRBJ1-1 for the parts outside the CDR3, the full variable domain is DSGVTQTPKHLITATGQRVTLRCSPRSGDLSVYWYQQSLDQGLQFLIQYYNGEERAKGNILERFSAQQFPDLHSELNLSSLELGDSALYFCASSAGSIDRAAKAFFGQGTRLTVV.

V is TRBV11-3 and J is TRBJ1-1, with no clear D. Germline-derived CDR1 and CDR2 are SGHNT and YENEEA. V lost 2 bases, J lost 0 bases, and 4 bases lay in between. The CDR3 loop spans 13 amino acids. The CDR3 loop reads CASSLYMNTEAFF. CDR3 in DNA: TGTGCCAGCAGCTTATACATGAACACTGAAGCTTTCTTT.

The chain is built from TRBV6-6 and TRBJ2-7; perhaps TRBD2 as D (6 bases). With 5 bases removed from V and 5 bases from J, the gap between germline ends came to 25 bases. Germline loops: CDR1 MNHNY, CDR2 SVGAGI (reference sequence). The CDR3 has 17 amino acids. CDR3 protein: CASSPSREDWVLDEQYF. The CDR3 DNA reads as TGTGCCAGCAGTCCCTCGAGGGAGGATTGGGTACTGGACGAGCAGTACTTC.

The V gene is TRBV4-1, the J gene TRBJ1-5, with no clear D. Germline V gene lookup returns CDR1 MGHRA and CDR2 YSYEKL. V was clipped by 0 bases and J by 0 bases, with 9 bases between them. This CDR3 is built from 16 residues. The chain's CDR3 is CASSQEAAYSNQPQHF. DNA for the CDR3: TGCGCCAGCAGCCAAGAGGCGGCATATAGCAATCAGCCCCAGCATTTT.

The V and J genes are TRBV6-5 and TRBJ2-3; D perhaps matches TRBD2 (6 bases). Trimming removed 8 bases at V and 1 base at J, with 7 bases between. The CDR3 has 12 residues. Germline CDR1 reads MNHEY; CDR2 reads SVGAGI. DNA of the CDR3: TGTGCCAGCGGAGGGGGCACAGATACGCAGTATTTT. This codes for CASGGGTDTQYF.

The chain joins TRBV11-1 to TRBJ2-1; possible D gene TRBD2, 6 bases. Germline values: CDR1 SGHAT, CDR2 FQDESV (reference sequence). This CDR3 has 14 residues. V lost 7 bases, J lost 6 bases, and 16 bases lay in between. The CDR3 sequence is CASTTFSGLNEQFF. CDR3 DNA sequence: TGTGCCAGCACCACGTTTAGCGGCCTCAATGAGCAGTTCTTC.

This clone was found once. The rearrangement links TRBV14 to TRBJ2-7; weak D call: TRBD1 (5 bases). CDR3 size: 16 residues. With 0 bases removed from V and 3 bases from J, the gap between germline ends came to 15 bases. Germline assignment: CDR1 SGHDN and CDR2 FVKESK. The CDR3 reads CASSQDSKETDYEQYF. DNA for the CDR3: TGTGCCAGCAGCCAAGATTCAAAGGAGACAGACTACGAGCAGTACTTC.

The chain uses TRBV3-1 (or the pseudogene TRBV3-2) and TRBJ1-3; perhaps TRBD1 as D (6 bases). The CDR3 consists of 16 residues. Trimming took 4 bases from V and 0 from J, leaving 13 bases between them. In germline, CDR1 is LGHDT, CDR2 YNNKEL (reference sequence). CDR3 residues: CASSPQGKVSGNTIYF. CDR3 DNA sequence: TGTGCCAGCAGCCCCCAGGGGAAGGTCTCTGGAAACACCATATATTTT.

This chain uses TRBV29-1 with TRBJ2-3; 11 positions agree with TRBD1. V was clipped by 8 bases and J by 5 bases; unmatched bases: 9. CDR1 and CDR2 from the germline V gene are SQVTM and ANQGSEA. This CDR3 contains 14 residues. In nucleotides, the CDR3 is TGCAGCAACTACGGGACAGGGGGGAGAGATACGCAGTATTTT. This codes for CSNYGTGGRDTQYF.